These 2 T cell receptor beta chains were all obtained from the same sample, sequenced in a study of siplizumab effects on memory and regulatory T cells. Clones were read by immunoSEQ multiplex PCR, and TCRdb kept only the in-frame ones, dropping some. In the table there are roughly 56,000 clones, less than 98% of which are singletons. Input material: naive CD8+ T cells sorted from blood. These receptors all stem from a human donor in good health.

This clone was seen a single time. The rearrangement joins TRBV9 to TRBJ2-7; TRBD1 matches at 12 bases. CDR1 and CDR2 from the germline V gene are SGDLS and YYNGEE. The CDR3 consists of 16 residues. The J segment lost 5 bases and the V segment lost 3 bases, leaving 9 bases of the junction unmatched. The CDR3 sequence is CASSAHGGTGGDEQYF. The DNA for the CDR3 is TGTGCCAGCAGCGCGCATGGCGGGACAGGGGGCGACGAGCAGTACTTC.

The chain uses TRBV29-1 and TRBJ2-7; D may match TRBD1 or TRBD2 (5 bases each). The ends were cut back, 4 bases at V and 6 bases at J, with 10 bases in the middle. The CDR3 covers 11 residues. Germline CDR1 SQVTM, CDR2 ANQGSEA. CDR3 sequence reads: CSVGKGREQYF. For the CDR3, the DNA is TGCAGCGTTGGGAAGGGACGCGAGCAGTACTTC.